Shown below are 10 T cell receptor beta chains from a single sample sequenced in a study of T cells in Graves' hyperthyroidism and ophthalmopathy. Researchers amplified the TCR beta CDR3 regions from RNA transcripts. Primed by the HTBI set, a first-round RT-PCR was run on the TCR CDR3. TCRdb used MiXCR to reprocess the multiplex PCR reads, holding one entry per CDR3 protein. Of nearly 600,000 distinct CDR3 sequences listed, more than 13% are singletons. Material for sequencing was blood. The receptors stem from a woman aged 18-29 years with Graves' ophthalmopathy.

The chain carries TRBV2 and TRBJ2-3; 11 bases are a match to TRBD1. This CDR3 contains 17 residues. The V gene's germline CDR1 is SNHLY and CDR2 FYNNEI. V shed 6 bases, J shed 3 bases, and the junction held 11 bases outside the gene matches. CDR3 region: CASSGGTGTGGTDTQYF. CDR3 DNA: TGTGCCAGCAGCGGGGGAACCGGGACAGGGGGAACAGATACGCAGTATTTT.

This clonotype was seen many times. V and J are TRBV27 and TRBJ1-6, with 8 bases that match TRBD1. The CDR3 is 16 residues long. V lost 0 bases, J lost 9 bases, and 7 bases stayed unmatched. In germline, CDR1 is MNHEY, CDR2 SMNVEV (reference sequence). CDR3 coding DNA: TGTGCCAGCAGTTTATCGCAGGGGGCCACGGGTTCACCCCTCCACTTT. It specifies CASSLSQGATGSPLHF.

This sequence joins TRBV29-1 and TRBJ2-2; D possibly corresponds to TRBD1 (7 bases). The CDR3 has 21 amino acids. Germline CDR1 and CDR2: SQVTM and ANQGSEA. Trimming removed 1 base at V and 1 base at J, with 28 bases between. The DNA for the CDR3 is TGCAGCGTTGAAGCTTGGGACTCGCGGAGACAGGGTGGTCGGAACACCGGGGAGCTGTTTTTT. Encoded protein: CSVEAWDSRRQGGRNTGELFF.

In its sample, this clonotype was seen many times. The chain carries TRBV5-1 and TRBJ1-5; no clear D. From germline, CDR1 is SGHRS and CDR2 YFSETQ. The CDR3 has 13 amino acids. V lost 1 base to trimming and J lost 4 bases, with 6 bases between them. The CDR3 reads CASSLTENQPQHF. The DNA for the CDR3 is TGCGCCAGCAGCTTGACAGAAAATCAGCCCCAGCATTTT. Looking up the rest from reference TRBV5-1 and TRBJ1-5 gives the full variable domain: KAGVTQTPRYLIKTRGQQVTLSCSPISGHRSVSWYQQTPGQGLQFLFEYFSETQRNKGNFPGRFSGRQFSNSRSEMNVSTLELGDSALYLCASSLTENQPQHFGDGTRLSIL.

This clonotype was picked up many times. The J gene is TRBJ2-1, the V gene TRBV9, with a possible D match to TRBD2 (5 bases). The CDR3 totals 12 residues. Germline V lookup: CDR1 SGDLS, CDR2 YYNGEE. V was shortened by 0 bases and J by 7 bases, with 5 bases between the two germline ends. CDR3 loop: CASSVGENEQFF. In DNA, the CDR3 is TGTGCCAGCAGCGTAGGGGAGAATGAGCAGTTCTTC.

In this sample, this clonotype turned up a few times. The chain recombines TRBV6-2 or TRBV6-3 with TRBJ1-5; D might be TRBD1 (5 bases). Trimming pared 2 bases from V and 3 bases from J, leaving 17 bases between. CDR1 and CDR2 (germline): MNHEY, SVGEGT. This CDR3 comprises 17 residues. CDR3 coding DNA: TGTGCCAGCAGTTACGGGCAGGGAGCTTCTTTCAATCAGCCCCAGCATTTT. Translated: CASSYGQGASFNQPQHF.

The rearrangement joins TRBV27 to TRBJ1-2; D unclear. Germline assignment: CDR1 MNHEY and CDR2 SMNVEV (reference sequence). The CDR3 is made up of 10 amino acids. V was shortened by 6 bases and J by 8 bases, with 7 bases between the two germline ends. The chain's CDR3 is CASRVGGYTF. The CDR3 DNA reads as TGTGCCAGCAGGGTTGGCGGCTACACCTTC.

This clonotype was recorded at least ten times. The chain links TRBV11-1 to TRBJ2-1, with D perhaps matching TRBD1 (5 bases). The V and J ends lost 5 bases and 2 bases respectively, with 19 bases between them. The CDR3 is 17 amino acids. The germline gives CDR1 SGHAT, CDR2 FQDESV (reference sequence). The CDR3 sequence: CASSVRTNLHPYNEQFF. The CDR3 nucleotides are TGTGCCAGCAGCGTTAGGACAAACCTCCACCCCTACAATGAGCAGTTCTTC. Using reference TRBV11-1 and TRBJ2-1 for the parts outside the CDR3, the full variable domain is EAEVAQSPRYKITEKSQAVAFWCDPISGHATLYWYRQILGQGPELLVQFQDESVVDDSQLPKDRFSAERLKGVDSTLKIQPAELGDSAMYLCASSVRTNLHPYNEQFFGPGTRLTVL.

The V gene is TRBV7-9, the J gene TRBJ2-1, with 9 bases fitting TRBD2. The CDR3 is made up of 18 amino acids. V trimming: 2 bases; J trimming: 7 bases; junction bases outside the gene matches: 15. The V gene's germline CDR1 is SEHNR and CDR2 FQNEAQ (reference sequence). As DNA, the CDR3 is TGTGCCAGCAGCTTAAGGTCGGGGGCCGCTAGCGGGAATAATGAGCAGTTCTTC. Amino acids: CASSLRSGAASGNNEQFF.

This clonotype was detected a few times. The genes are TRBV3-1 and TRBJ2-2; TRBD2 matches 11 bases. Per germline, CDR1 LGHDT and CDR2 YNNKEL (reference sequence). The CDR3 has 18 amino acids. With V trimmed by 1 base and J by 6 bases, 10 bases remained unmatched. CDR3 coding DNA: TGTGCCAGCAGCCAAGTTTTTTTACTAGCGGGAGACGCCGGGGAGCTGTTTTTT. Its protein product is CASSQVFLLAGDAGELFF. Combining the CDR3 with reference TRBV3-1 and TRBJ2-2 gives the whole variable domain DTAVSQTPKYLVTQMGNDKSIKCEQNLGHDTMYWYKQDSKKFLKIMFSYNNKELIINETVPNRFSPKSPDKAHLNLHINSLELGDSAVYFCASSQVFLLAGDAGELFFGEGSRLTVL.